A single sample is the source of the 31 T cell receptor beta chains below, sequenced in a study of T-cell memory formation after mild COVID-19. TCRdb re-called the 5' RACE reads through MiXCR, storing one row per CDR3 protein. This sample has about 140,000 distinct CDR3 sequences, with approximately 25% found just once. The sequencing sample was made of PBMCs or a T cell subset sorted from them (not recorded which). The origin of the receptors is an adult woman who had mild COVID-19 (a few samples of this study predate the infection). Cell type and time point are not known.

This clonotype was seen more than once but under ten times. V is TRBV6-2 or TRBV6-3 and J is TRBJ2-1; 8 nucleotides agree with TRBD2. The CDR3 has 14 amino acids. CDR1 is MNHEY, CDR2 SVGEGT, per germline. J was trimmed by 4 bases and V by 2 bases; bases with no gene match: 1. Here the CDR3 DNA reads TGTGCCAGCAGTTACGCTAGCGGGTACAATGAGCAGTTCTTC. It codes for CASSYASGYNEQFF.

This clonotype has more than one count but fewer than ten. The V gene is TRBV27, the J gene TRBJ1-2; D is perhaps TRBD1 (5 bases). Deletions cut 4 bases from V and 5 bases from J, with 11 bases between. The germline V gene has CDR1 MNHEY and CDR2 SMNVEV (reference sequence). The CDR3 covers 13 residues. The CDR3 spells CASSSRAGYGYTF. CDR3 sequence (DNA): TGTGCCAGCAGTTCCAGGGCCGGGTATGGCTACACCTTC.

The genes are TRBV4-1 and TRBJ2-7, with 9 bases aligning to TRBD2. The germline CDR1 and CDR2 sequences are MGHRA and YSYEKL. V trimming: 1 base; J trimming: 5 bases; junction bases outside the gene matches: 12. CDR3 length: 17 amino acids. The CDR3 is CASSQGPSAGGLDEQYF. CDR3 bases: TGCGCCAGCAGCCAAGGCCCTAGTGCGGGAGGGTTGGACGAGCAGTACTTC.

This clonotype was detected only a few times. The chain recombines TRBV29-1 with TRBJ2-7; 10 positions match TRBD2. This CDR3 has 13 residues. CDR1 and CDR2 from the germline V gene are SQVTM and ANQGSEA. Trimming took 8 bases from V and 2 from J; bases not matched to a gene: 6. As DNA, the CDR3 is TGCAGCACCACTAGCGGGGTGCCCTACGAGCAGTACTTC. Its protein is CSTTSGVPYEQYF.

Comment on this clonotype: A read error may produce the germline difference seen at one junction end. The chain combines TRBV5-6 with TRBJ2-2; no clear D gene. CDR1 is SGHDT and CDR2 is YYEEEE in the germline V gene. The CDR3 loop spans 14 amino acids. Here the CDR3 DNA reads TGTGCCAGCGGCTTAGGGCTTGACACCGGGGAGCTGTTTTTT. Translating gives CASGLGLDTGELFF.

The CDR3 nucleotides read TGCAGTGCTCCCGGGACAGGGGGTTCACCCCTCCACTTT. Its translation is CSAPGTGGSPLHF. The V gene is TRBV20-1, the J gene TRBJ1-6; 11 bases match TRBD1. CDR3 length equals 13 residues. The germline CDR1 and CDR2 sequences are DFQATT and SNEGSKA (reference sequence). With V trimmed by 5 bases and J by 9 bases, 3 bases remained unmatched.

In this sample, this clonotype turned up a few times. The chain combines TRBV29-1 with TRBJ2-7; D gene ambiguous. Trimming removed 0 bases from V and 0 bases from J, with 12 bases in between. The CDR3 totals 15 residues. Germline loops: CDR1 SQVTM, CDR2 ANQGSEA. CDR3 loop: CSVEDPATSSYEQYF. CDR3 coding DNA: TGCAGCGTTGAAGATCCGGCAACGAGCTCCTACGAGCAGTACTTC.

The chain is built from TRBV5-5 and TRBJ2-6; 8 bases align to TRBD1. V dropped 4 bases and J dropped 2; count of bases not matched to a gene: 11. From germline, CDR1 is SGHKS and CDR2 YYEKEE (reference sequence). The CDR3 sequence is 18 residues long. The CDR3 reads CASSEDRVPTTGANVLTF. The CDR3 DNA follows: TGTGCCAGCAGCGAGGACAGGGTCCCCACGACTGGGGCCAACGTCCTGACTTTC.

This clonotype has more than one count but fewer than ten. J is TRBJ1-5 and V is TRBV7-9, with D unclear. Germline lookup yields CDR1 SEHNR and CDR2 FQNEAQ (reference sequence). CDR3 size: 12 residues. V lost 0 bases, J lost 13 bases, and 10 bases lay in between. The CDR3 loop reads CASSLARGAQHF. The CDR3 DNA sequence: TGTGCCAGCAGCTTAGCCCGGGGTGCGCAGCATTTT.

This clonotype was detected only a few times. The chain carries TRBV7-2 and TRBJ1-2; D might be TRBD1 (6 bases). The CDR3 is 14 residues long. V lost 4 bases and J lost 12, with 21 bases in between. Germline V lookup: CDR1 SGHTA, CDR2 FQGNSA. The CDR3 DNA is TGTGCCAGCAGCTCACGGGACACTGGAATATGGGACACCTTC. This translates into CASSSRDTGIWDTF.

The chain links TRBV4-1 to TRBJ1-6, with a possible D match to TRBD1 (5 bases). CDR1 is MGHRA and CDR2 is YSYEKL in the germline V gene. V lost 0 bases and J lost 10, with 16 bases in between. The CDR3 runs to 16 residues. CDR3 DNA: TGCGCCAGCAGCCAAGAAACCGGGGCCCCCTACTCACCCCTCCACTTT. Amino acid sequence: CASSQETGAPYSPLHF.

V gene TRBV5-1 combines with J gene TRBJ1-3, with D hard to call. V lost 4 bases and J lost 0, with 20 bases in between. Germline V lookup: CDR1 SGHRS, CDR2 YFSETQ. This CDR3 is built from 18 residues. DNA for the CDR3: TGCGCCAGCAGCCTCGCGAGCCCGCAGGAGGTCTCTGGAAACACCATATATTTT. As protein: CASSLASPQEVSGNTIYF. The full variable domain, its missing parts supplied by reference TRBV5-1 and TRBJ1-3, is KAGVTQTPRYLIKTRGQQVTLSCSPISGHRSVSWYQQTPGQGLQFLFEYFSETQRNKGNFPGRFSGRQFSNSRSEMNVSTLELGDSALYLCASSLASPQEVSGNTIYFGEGSWLTVV.

The chain links TRBV6-6 to TRBJ1-1, with D uncertain. V was pared by 11 bases and J by 1 base, with 11 bases between. CDR3 length equals 12 residues. CDR1 is MNHNY, CDR2 SVGAGI, per germline (reference sequence). Here the CDR3 DNA reads TGTGCCGTTCGGACGGGGAACACTGAAGCTTTCTTT. The encoded protein is CAVRTGNTEAFF.

The table lists this clonotype with a few counts. The chain combines TRBV7-9 with TRBJ1-1; 10 bases map to TRBD1. With V trimmed by 5 bases and J by 1 base, 16 bases remained unmatched. This CDR3 has 19 residues. The germline gives CDR1 SEHNR, CDR2 FQNEAQ (reference sequence). The CDR3 here is CASSSGKGQGPSTNTEAFF. DNA of the CDR3: TGTGCCAGCAGCAGTGGGAAGGGACAGGGGCCTTCGACGAACACTGAAGCTTTCTTT.

This clonotype turned up a few times. V gene TRBV11-2 combines with J gene TRBJ2-5; D gene unclear. The CDR3 is made up of 12 amino acids. Per the germline V gene, CDR1 is SGHAT and CDR2 is FQNNGV. Trimming removed 3 bases at V and 3 bases at J, with 5 bases between. DNA for the CDR3: TGTGCCAGCAGCTTTCGCGAAGAGACCCAGTACTTC. It is translated as CASSFREETQYF.

There are a few counts of this clonotype. The V gene is TRBV14, the J gene TRBJ2-7, with unresolved D. V gave up 2 bases and J gave up 0 bases, with 11 bases separating them. The CDR3 runs to 15 residues. Germline CDR1 is SGHDN and CDR2 is FVKESK. CDR3 sequence: CASSQLVGTSYEQYF. CDR3 nucleotide sequence: TGTGCCAGCAGCCAATTGGTGGGCACCTCCTACGAGCAGTACTTC.

This clonotype was picked up a small number of times. The V and J genes are TRBV3-1 and TRBJ1-1; tentatively, D is TRBD1 (6 bases). V gave up 5 bases and J gave up 10 bases, with 23 bases separating them. The CDR3 is made up of 15 amino acids. Germline V gene data show CDR1 as LGHDT and CDR2 as YNNKEL (reference sequence). CDR3 loop: CASSTPGTKTWGAFF. CDR3 nucleotide sequence: TGTGCCAGCAGCACACCCGGGACAAAAACCTGGGGAGCTTTCTTT.

This clonotype was detected a few times. The V gene is TRBV12-3 or TRBV12-4, the J gene TRBJ1-2, with 8 bases lining up with TRBD1. The CDR3 loop spans 13 amino acids. Germline trimming cut 6 bases from V and 8 bases from J; bases unmatched to any gene: 8. Written as DNA, the CDR3 is TGTGCCAGCAGCCTCCCAGGGGGCTCCGGCTACACCTTC. This encodes CASSLPGGSGYTF.

This clonotype was observed a handful of times. V and J are TRBV3-1 and TRBJ2-3; weak D call: TRBD2 (7 bases). Germline loops: CDR1 LGHDT, CDR2 YNNKEL (reference sequence). Trimming shortened V by 8 bases and J by 2 bases, and 20 bases separated the two germline ends. The CDR3 has 16 amino acids. The CDR3 DNA reads as TGTGCCAGCCGAACAGGCGGCCGGGGGGCCACAGATACGCAGTATTTT. Protein: CASRTGGRGATDTQYF.

The V and J genes are TRBV14 and TRBJ2-1; 14 bases align to TRBD2. The CDR3 consists of 19 residues. V was pared by 4 bases and J by 0 bases, with 8 bases of the junction left unmatched. Germline CDR1 and CDR2: SGHDN and FVKESK. The CDR3 is CASSPGLAGGPISYNEQFF. The CDR3 coding sequence is TGTGCCAGCAGCCCCGGACTAGCGGGGGGTCCAATCTCCTACAATGAGCAGTTCTTC.

This rearrangement joins TRBV6-4 to TRBJ2-3; 9 bases line up with TRBD2. V shed 4 bases and J 2 bases; nucleotides not matched to a gene: 4. The CDR3 consists of 15 residues. The germline CDR1 and CDR2 sequences are MRHNA and SNTAGT. The CDR3 DNA reads as TGTGCCAGCAGTGCGGGACTAGCCCCCACAGATACGCAGTATTTT. This gives the protein CASSAGLAPTDTQYF.

This chain links TRBV15 with TRBJ2-2; the match to TRBD2 covers 10 bases. The V and J ends lost 0 bases and 7 bases, in that order; junction bases with no gene match: 8. Germline CDR1 LNHNV, CDR2 YYDKDF (reference sequence). The CDR3 has 17 amino acids. CDR3 sequence (DNA): TGTGCCACCAGCAGAGATAGAGCGGGGGGGTACGGCGGGGAGCTGTTTTTT. This codes for CATSRDRAGGYGGELFF.

This chain connects TRBV12-3 or TRBV12-4 to TRBJ1-5, with TRBD1 identical over 7 bases. The J segment lost 6 bases and the V segment lost 6 bases, leaving 5 bases of the junction unmatched. The CDR3 contains 13 residues. The CDR3 loop is CASSQQGTQPQHF. CDR3 coding DNA: TGTGCCAGCAGCCAACAGGGGACTCAGCCCCAGCATTTT.

The chain has TRBV29-1 and TRBJ1-1; weak D call: TRBD1 (5 bases). This CDR3 is 10 amino acids long. V lost 4 bases, J lost 11 bases, and 11 bases lay in between. Germline V gene sequence: CDR1 SQVTM, CDR2 ANQGSEA. The CDR3 DNA sequence: TGCAGCGTTGGGGTTTCAGGGGCTTTCTTT. Translated, it gives CSVGVSGAFF.

The sample holds a few counts of this clonotype. The V gene is TRBV21-1, the J gene TRBJ2-3. TRBV21-1 constitutes a pseudogene. The CDR3 loop spans 13 amino acids. This CDR3 is CASSKVGNDTQYF. The CDR3 bases are TGTGCCAGCAGCAAAGTGGGGAATGATACGCAGTATTTT.

The gene calls are TRBV7-9 and TRBJ2-1, with 9 positions matching TRBD2. The CDR3 sequence is 16 residues long. Trimming cost V 4 bases and J 8 bases; bases outside gene matches: 12. Germline V gene data show CDR1 as SEHNR and CDR2 as FQNEAQ (reference sequence). The CDR3 DNA sequence: TGTGCCAGCAGCTCATGGACTAGCGAGCCTTGGGATGAGCAGTTCTTC. Its translation: CASSSWTSEPWDEQFF.

V usage is TRBV7-8 and J usage is TRBJ2-7, with 8 bases identical to TRBD1. The junction had 3 bases not matched to a gene; V was cut back by 3 bases and J by 5 bases. This CDR3 spans 13 amino acids. From germline, CDR1 is SGHVS and CDR2 FQNEAQ. CDR3 in DNA: TGTGCCAGCAGCTTCCCAGGGGGCCACGAGCAGTACTTC. It encodes CASSFPGGHEQYF.

The gene calls are TRBV12-3 or TRBV12-4 and TRBJ1-1; D is uncertain. This CDR3 is built from 14 residues. With 5 bases removed from V and 4 bases from J, the gap between germline ends came to 14 bases. The CDR3 loop reads CASSPPVLLTEAFF. Written as DNA, the CDR3 is TGTGCCAGCAGTCCCCCTGTTCTTCTCACTGAAGCTTTCTTT.

A few counts support this clonotype. The CDR3 region is CASSQPGTAEAFF. The DNA of the CDR3 is TGCGCCAGCAGCCAGCCTGGGACAGCTGAAGCTTTCTTT. The chain carries TRBV4-1 and TRBJ1-1; the match to TRBD1 covers 7 bases. This CDR3 has 13 residues. V lost 3 bases to trimming and J lost 6 bases; unmatched junction nucleotides: 4. Germline V lookup: CDR1 MGHRA, CDR2 YSYEKL.

This clonotype was counted a few times. The chain is built from TRBV6-6 and TRBJ1-2; D might be TRBD1 (6 bases). The CDR3 has 16 amino acids. V was pared by 5 bases and J by 6 bases, with 22 bases between. The V gene's germline CDR1 is MNHNY and CDR2 SVGAGI (reference sequence). This CDR3 is CASSPGAGGAIDGYTF. CDR3 nucleotide sequence: TGTGCCAGCAGTCCTGGGGCCGGGGGGGCTATCGATGGCTACACCTTC.

This clonotype was observed a handful of times. CDR3: CSAETGLVKEQYF. CDR3 DNA sequence: TGCAGCGCCGAAACGGGTCTCGTGAAGGAGCAGTACTTC. V usage is TRBV29-1 and J usage is TRBJ2-7; D call uncertain. V was shortened by 7 bases and J by 7 bases, with 20 bases between the two germline ends. The CDR3 contains 13 residues. Germline CDR1 and CDR2: SQVTM and ANQGSEA.